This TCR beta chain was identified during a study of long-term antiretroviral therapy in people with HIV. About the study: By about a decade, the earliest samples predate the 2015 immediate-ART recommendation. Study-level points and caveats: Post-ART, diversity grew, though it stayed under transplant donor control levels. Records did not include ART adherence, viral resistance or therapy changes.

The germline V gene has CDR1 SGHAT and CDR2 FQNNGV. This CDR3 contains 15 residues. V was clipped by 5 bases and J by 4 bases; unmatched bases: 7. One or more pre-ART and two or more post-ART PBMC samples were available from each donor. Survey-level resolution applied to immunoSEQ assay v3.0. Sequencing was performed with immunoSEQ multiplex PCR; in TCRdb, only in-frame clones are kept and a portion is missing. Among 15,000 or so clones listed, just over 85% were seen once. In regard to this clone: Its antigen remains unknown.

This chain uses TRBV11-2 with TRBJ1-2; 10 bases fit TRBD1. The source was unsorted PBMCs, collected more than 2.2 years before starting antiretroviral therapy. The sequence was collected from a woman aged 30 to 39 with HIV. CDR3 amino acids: CASSHGQGVGYGYTF. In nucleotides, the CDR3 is TGTGCCAGCAGCCACGGACAGGGGGTAGGCTATGGCTACACCTTC.